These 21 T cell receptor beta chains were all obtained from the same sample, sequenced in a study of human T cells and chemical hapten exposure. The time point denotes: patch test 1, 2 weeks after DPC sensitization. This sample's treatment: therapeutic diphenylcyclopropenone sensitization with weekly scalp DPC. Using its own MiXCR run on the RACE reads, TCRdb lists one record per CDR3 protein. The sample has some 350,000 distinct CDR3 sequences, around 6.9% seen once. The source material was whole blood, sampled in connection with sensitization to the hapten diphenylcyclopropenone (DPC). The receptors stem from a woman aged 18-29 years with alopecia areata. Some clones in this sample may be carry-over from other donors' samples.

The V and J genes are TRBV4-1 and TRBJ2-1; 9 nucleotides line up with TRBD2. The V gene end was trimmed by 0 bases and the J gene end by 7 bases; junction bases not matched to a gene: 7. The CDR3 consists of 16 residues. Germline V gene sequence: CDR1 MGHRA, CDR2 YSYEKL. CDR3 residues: CASSQDRASGKNEQFF. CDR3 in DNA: TGCGCCAGCAGCCAAGATAGGGCTAGCGGGAAAAATGAGCAGTTCTTC.

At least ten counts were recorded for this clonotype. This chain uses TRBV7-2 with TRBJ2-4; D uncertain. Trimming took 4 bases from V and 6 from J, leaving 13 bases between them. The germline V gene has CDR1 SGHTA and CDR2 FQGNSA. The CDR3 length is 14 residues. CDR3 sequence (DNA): TGTGCCAGCAGCTCCGGGCTCTCAACAAACATTCAGTACTTC. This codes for CASSSGLSTNIQYF. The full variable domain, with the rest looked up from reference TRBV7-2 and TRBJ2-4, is GAGVSQSPSNKVTEKGKDVELRCDPISGHTALYWYRQSLGQGLEFLIYFQGNSAPDKSGLPSDRFSAERTGGSVSTLTIQRTQQEDSAVYLCASSSGLSTNIQYFGAGTRLSVL.

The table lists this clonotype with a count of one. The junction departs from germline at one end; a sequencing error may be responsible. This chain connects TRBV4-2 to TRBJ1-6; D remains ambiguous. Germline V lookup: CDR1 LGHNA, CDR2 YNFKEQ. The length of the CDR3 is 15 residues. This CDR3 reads CASSQELGTYSPLQF. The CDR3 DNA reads TGTGCCAGCAGCCAAGAACTAGGAACCTATTCACCCCTCCAGTTT.

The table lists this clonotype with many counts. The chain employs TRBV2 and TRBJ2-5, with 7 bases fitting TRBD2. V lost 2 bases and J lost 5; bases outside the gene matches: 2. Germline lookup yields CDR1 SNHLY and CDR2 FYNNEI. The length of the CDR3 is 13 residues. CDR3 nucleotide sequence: TGTGCCAGCAGTGAACAGCGGGGCGAGACCCAGTACTTC. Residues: CASSEQRGETQYF.

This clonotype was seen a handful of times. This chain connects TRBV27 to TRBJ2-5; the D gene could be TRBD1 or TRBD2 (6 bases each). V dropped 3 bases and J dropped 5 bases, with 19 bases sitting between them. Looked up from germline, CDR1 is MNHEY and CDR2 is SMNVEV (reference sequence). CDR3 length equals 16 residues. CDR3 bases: TGTGCCAGCAGTTTGGATCGAAACGGGGGCATCGAGACCCAGTACTTC. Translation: CASSLDRNGGIETQYF.

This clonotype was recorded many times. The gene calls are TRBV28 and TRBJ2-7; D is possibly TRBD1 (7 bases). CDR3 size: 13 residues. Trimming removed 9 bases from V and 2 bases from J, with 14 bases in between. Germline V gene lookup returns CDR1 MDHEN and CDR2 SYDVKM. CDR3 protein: CASVEGAAYEQYF. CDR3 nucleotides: TGTGCCAGTGTGGAGGGGGCGGCCTACGAGCAGTACTTC. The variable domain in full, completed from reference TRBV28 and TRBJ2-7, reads DVKVTQSSRYLVKRTGEKVFLECVQDMDHENMFWYRQDPGLGLRLIYFSYDVKMKEKGDIPEGYSVSREKKERFSLILESASTNQTSMYLCASVEGAAYEQYFGPGTRLTVT.

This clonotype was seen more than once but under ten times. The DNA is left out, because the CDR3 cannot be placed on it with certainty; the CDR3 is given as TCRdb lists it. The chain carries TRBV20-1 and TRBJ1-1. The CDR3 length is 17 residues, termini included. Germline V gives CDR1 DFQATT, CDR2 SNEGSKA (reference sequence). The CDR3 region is CSAREFGNGDMNTEAFF.

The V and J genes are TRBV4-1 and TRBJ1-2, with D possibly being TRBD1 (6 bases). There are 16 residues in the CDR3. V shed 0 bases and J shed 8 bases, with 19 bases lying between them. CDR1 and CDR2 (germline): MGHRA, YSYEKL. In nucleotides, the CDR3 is TGCGCCAGCAGCCAAGAACAGGGCGGTCGAAGTAGCGGCTACACCTTC. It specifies CASSQEQGGRSSGYTF.

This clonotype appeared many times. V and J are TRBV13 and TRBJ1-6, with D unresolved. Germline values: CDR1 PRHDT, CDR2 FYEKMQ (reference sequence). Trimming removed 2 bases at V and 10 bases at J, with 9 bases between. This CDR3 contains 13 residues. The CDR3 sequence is CASSLTDRSPLHF. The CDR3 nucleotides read TGTGCCAGCAGCTTAACAGATCGATCACCCCTCCACTTT.

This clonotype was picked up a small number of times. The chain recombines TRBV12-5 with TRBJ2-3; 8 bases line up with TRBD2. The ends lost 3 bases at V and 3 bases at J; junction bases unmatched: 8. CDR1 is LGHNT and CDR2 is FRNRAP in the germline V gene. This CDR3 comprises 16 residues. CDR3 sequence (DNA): TGTGCTAGTGGTTTTGGACGGGGGGGCCTGACAGATACGCAGTATTTT. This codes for CASGFGRGGLTDTQYF.

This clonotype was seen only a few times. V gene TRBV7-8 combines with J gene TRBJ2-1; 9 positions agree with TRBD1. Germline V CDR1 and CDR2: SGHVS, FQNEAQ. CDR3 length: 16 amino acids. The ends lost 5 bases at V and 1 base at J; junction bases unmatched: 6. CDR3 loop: CASSPGQGKSYNEQFF. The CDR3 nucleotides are TGTGCCAGCAGCCCCGGACAGGGGAAATCCTACAATGAGCAGTTCTTC.

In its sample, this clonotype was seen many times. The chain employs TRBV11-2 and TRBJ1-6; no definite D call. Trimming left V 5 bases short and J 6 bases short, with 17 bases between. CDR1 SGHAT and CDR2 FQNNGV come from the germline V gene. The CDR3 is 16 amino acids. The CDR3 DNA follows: TGTGCCAGCAGCCCGAGTTACGGACTGGGTAATTCACCCCTCCACTTT. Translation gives CASSPSYGLGNSPLHF.

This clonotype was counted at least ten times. CDR3 in DNA: TGCAGGCCTACGACGGCAGCTCAAGAGACCCAGTACTTC. As protein: CRPTTAAQETQYF. The gene calls are TRBV20-1 and TRBJ2-5; no clear D. This CDR3 contains 13 residues. The germline V gene has CDR1 DFQATT and CDR2 SNEGSKA (reference sequence).

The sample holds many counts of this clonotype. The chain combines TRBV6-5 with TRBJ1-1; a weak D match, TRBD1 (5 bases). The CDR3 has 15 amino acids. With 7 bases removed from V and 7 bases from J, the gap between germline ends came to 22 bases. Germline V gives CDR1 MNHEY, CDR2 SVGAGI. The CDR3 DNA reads TGTGCCAGCAAAACGGAATTCAGGGCCGGCGGTGAAGCTTTCTTT. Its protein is CASKTEFRAGGEAFF.

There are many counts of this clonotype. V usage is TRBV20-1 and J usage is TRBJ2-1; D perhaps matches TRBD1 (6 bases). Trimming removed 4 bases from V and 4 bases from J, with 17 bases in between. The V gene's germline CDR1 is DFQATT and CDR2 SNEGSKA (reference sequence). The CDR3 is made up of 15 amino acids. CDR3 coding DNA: TGCAGTGCTAACAGAGGGGGTATGGAGTACAATGAGCAGTTCTTC. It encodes CSANRGGMEYNEQFF.

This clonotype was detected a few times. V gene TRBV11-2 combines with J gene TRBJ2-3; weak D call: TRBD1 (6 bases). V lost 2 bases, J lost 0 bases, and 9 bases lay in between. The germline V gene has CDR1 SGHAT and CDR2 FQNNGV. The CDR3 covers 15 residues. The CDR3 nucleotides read TGTGCCAGCAGCTTACTGGACAGTAGCACAGATACGCAGTATTTT. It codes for CASSLLDSSTDTQYF.

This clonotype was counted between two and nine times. CDR3 in DNA: TGTGCCAGCAGTCCCGGTCCATTGAACACCGGGGAGCTGTTTTTT. It encodes CASSPGPLNTGELFF. V gene TRBV12-3 or TRBV12-4 combines with J gene TRBJ2-2, with D unclear. The CDR3 has 15 residues. Trimming shortened V by 5 bases and J by 1 base, and 11 bases separated the two germline ends.

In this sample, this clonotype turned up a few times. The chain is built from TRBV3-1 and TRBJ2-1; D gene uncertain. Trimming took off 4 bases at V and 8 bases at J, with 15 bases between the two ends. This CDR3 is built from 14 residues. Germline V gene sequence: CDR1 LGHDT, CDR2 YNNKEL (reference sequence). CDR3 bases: TGTGCCAGCAGCCGTGAAACTATACCCCATGAGCAGTTCTTC. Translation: CASSRETIPHEQFF.

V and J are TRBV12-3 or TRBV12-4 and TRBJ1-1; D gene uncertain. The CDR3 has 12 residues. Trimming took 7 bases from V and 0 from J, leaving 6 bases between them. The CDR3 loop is CASKTMNTEAFF. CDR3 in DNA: TGTGCCAGCAAAACCATGAACACTGAAGCTTTCTTT.

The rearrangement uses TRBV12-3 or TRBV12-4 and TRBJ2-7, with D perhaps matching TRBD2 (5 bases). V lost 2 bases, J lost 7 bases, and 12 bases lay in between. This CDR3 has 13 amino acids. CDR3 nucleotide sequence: TGTGCCAGCAGTTTAACGTCTCCGGGGGAGCAGTACTTC. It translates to CASSLTSPGEQYF.

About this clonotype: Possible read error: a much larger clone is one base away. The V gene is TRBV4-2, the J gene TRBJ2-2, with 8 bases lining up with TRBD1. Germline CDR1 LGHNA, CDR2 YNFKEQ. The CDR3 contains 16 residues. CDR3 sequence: CASRQVGQENTGELFF. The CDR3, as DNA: TGTGCCAGCAGGCAAGTGGGACAGGAGAACACCGGGGAGCTGTTTTTT.